The next 14 T cell receptor beta chains were all read from a single sample in a study of response to subunit inactivated influenza vaccine. Via MiXCR, TCRdb re-called the RT-PCR reads, giving one row per CDR3 protein. The sample gives around 580,000 distinct CDR3 sequences, roughly 10% of which show up once; 9.5% to 13% is in the top ten. Material: PBMCs from blood, obtained on the day of vaccination. These receptors were taken from a man aged 50-59 years who received an inactivated influenza vaccine.

The CDR3 DNA is TGCGCCAGCAGCCAAGAGACTTGGGGTTACAATGAGCAGTTCTTC. Translated: CASSQETWGYNEQFF. The gene calls are TRBV4-3 and TRBJ2-1; D is ambiguous. The CDR3 is 15 residues long. Germline V gives CDR1 LGHNA, CDR2 YSLEER. Deletions cut 0 bases from V and 4 bases from J, with 10 bases between.

The chain combines TRBV7-3 with TRBJ2-5, with D uncertain. The ends were cut back, 1 base at V and 5 bases at J, with 8 bases in the middle. The CDR3 runs 13 residues. Looked up from germline, CDR1 is SGHTA and CDR2 is FQGTGA. This chain's CDR3 is CASSLMFGETQYF. The CDR3 nucleotides are TGTGCCAGCAGCTTAATGTTTGGGGAGACCCAGTACTTC.

This clonotype was detected a few times. The DNA for the CDR3 is TGTGCCAGCAGTCCCCGGGGCACCTCCTCCTACGAGCAGTACTTC. This codes for CASSPRGTSSYEQYF. The chain employs TRBV12-3 or TRBV12-4 and TRBJ2-7; tentatively, D is TRBD1 or TRBD2 (5 bases each). V dropped 5 bases and J dropped 0 bases, with 14 bases sitting between them. The CDR3 has 15 residues.

This clonotype was seen more than once but under ten times. J is TRBJ2-3 and V is TRBV6-2 or TRBV6-3; no firm D call. Looked up from germline, CDR1 is MNHEY and CDR2 is SVGEGT. This CDR3 is built from 12 residues. Trimming took 7 bases from V and 6 from J, leaving 11 bases between them. As DNA, the CDR3 is TGTGCCAGCAAGGGAATCCCGGATACGCAGTATTTT. Its translation is CASKGIPDTQYF.

This clonotype was detected many times. The chain joins TRBV12-3 or TRBV12-4 to TRBJ1-1; a possible D gene is TRBD1 (5 bases). The CDR3 extends over 14 amino acids. V was clipped by 8 bases and J by 4 bases, with 17 bases between them. The CDR3 nucleotides are TGTGCCAGCGGACCTAGCGGGGCAGGCACTGAAGCTTTCTTT. This codes for CASGPSGAGTEAFF.

This clonotype was seen only a few times. The chain carries TRBV20-1 and TRBJ2-5; 13 bases agree with TRBD2. The CDR3 length is 17 residues. Germline trimming cut 2 bases from V and 5 bases from J; bases unmatched to any gene: 11. Germline V gene data show CDR1 as DFQATT and CDR2 as SNEGSKA (reference sequence). The CDR3 loop is CSARPGLAGDLRETQYF. Here the CDR3 DNA reads TGCAGTGCTAGACCCGGACTAGCGGGGGATCTAAGGGAGACCCAGTACTTC.

The chain recombines TRBV18 with TRBJ1-2; D remains unclear. The V end was cut by 3 bases, the J end by 8 bases, with 16 bases between. Germline V gene data show CDR1 as KGHSH and CDR2 as LQKENI. This CDR3 is built from 14 residues. This CDR3 reads CASSPGFETGGYTF. In DNA, the CDR3 is TGTGCCAGCTCACCGGGTTTCGAGACGGGAGGCTACACCTTC.

The rearrangement links TRBV24-1 to TRBJ2-1; TRBD1 matches 7 bases. The CDR3 runs 17 residues. Germline CDR1 and CDR2: KGHDR and SFDVKD. The junction had 16 bases not matched to a gene; V was cut back by 7 bases and J by 5 bases. The CDR3 spells CATRSSLRQGGHNEQFF. The CDR3 DNA follows: TGTGCCACCAGGAGCAGCCTGAGACAGGGCGGACACAATGAGCAGTTCTTC.

This clonotype was recorded at least ten times. The chain employs TRBV19 and TRBJ2-1, with TRBD1 identical over 7 bases. The CDR3 has 13 residues. V shed 7 bases, J shed 3 bases, and the junction held 3 bases outside the gene matches. Germline loops: CDR1 LNHDA, CDR2 SQIVND (reference sequence). The CDR3 coding sequence is TGTGCCAGTACCAGACAGGGCTACAATGAGCAGTTCTTC. It is translated as CASTRQGYNEQFF. Based on the CDR3 plus reference TRBV19 and TRBJ2-1, the full variable domain is DGGITQSPKYLFRKEGQNVTLSCEQNLNHDAMYWYRQDPGQGLRLIYYSQIVNDFQKGDIAEGYSVSREKKESFPLTVTSAQKNPTAFYLCASTRQGYNEQFFGPGTRLTVL.

The V gene is TRBV7-9, the J gene TRBJ2-3; possible D gene TRBD2, 5 bases. The CDR3 contains 14 residues. CDR1 and CDR2 from the germline V gene are SEHNR and FQNEAQ (reference sequence). V shed 3 bases and J shed 14 bases, with 21 bases lying between them. The CDR3 DNA reads TGTGCCAGCAGCTTCCCGGGGAGTAGCGTAGCGCTGTATTTT. Translated: CASSFPGSSVALYF.

There are a few counts of this clonotype. The rearrangement uses TRBV25-1 and TRBJ2-1; D is unresolved. CDR1 and CDR2 from the germline V gene are MGHDK and SYGVNS. The V end was cut by 8 bases, the J end by 0 bases, with 17 bases between. CDR3 length equals 16 residues. CDR3 DNA sequence: TGTGCCAGCTCGAATCTAGGTCTAAGCTCCTACAATGAGCAGTTCTTC. Encoded protein: CASSNLGLSSYNEQFF. Variable domain in full (rest from reference TRBV25-1 and TRBJ2-1): EADIYQTPRYLVIGTGKKITLECSQTMGHDKMYWYQQDPGMELHLIHYSYGVNSTEKGDLSSESTVSRIRTEHFPLTLESARPSHTSQYLCASSNLGLSSYNEQFFGPGTRLTVL.

The chain links TRBV29-1 to TRBJ1-1, with D hard to call. V lost 4 bases to trimming and J lost 2 bases, with 11 bases between them. Germline-derived CDR1 and CDR2 are SQVTM and ANQGSEA. This CDR3 is 13 amino acids long. The CDR3: CSVGPGLNTEAFF. The CDR3 DNA is TGCAGCGTTGGCCCCGGATTAAACACTGAAGCTTTCTTT.

This clonotype was seen more than once but under ten times. CDR3 sequence (DNA): TGCGCCAGCAGCTTATCCGGGGGGACCAAAGAGACCCAGTACTTC. Its protein is CASSLSGGTKETQYF. The V gene is TRBV5-1, the J gene TRBJ2-5; 7 positions agree with TRBD2. Germline V lookup: CDR1 SGHRS, CDR2 YFSETQ. Trimming removed 2 bases from V and 3 bases from J; junction bases left unmatched: 7. The CDR3 extends over 15 amino acids.

This clonotype showed up just once. The J gene is TRBJ2-5, the V gene TRBV7-2; 13 nucleotides agree with TRBD2. V lost 5 bases and J lost 1; bases outside the gene matches: 4. This CDR3 spans 16 amino acids. The V gene's germline CDR1 is SGHTA and CDR2 FQGNSA. CDR3 sequence (DNA): TGTGCCAGCAGCGCCAGACTAGCGGGGGGCCAAGAGACCCAGTACTTC. It translates to CASSARLAGGQETQYF.